This T cell receptor beta chain is drawn from a study of shared clonotypes between healthy human individuals. The unsorted samples took around 81 million PBMCs to get genomic DNA. For this clone: A much larger clone differs by one base, so this may be a read error. The same CDR3 also results from other DNA sequences found in this sample.

Deep level was the assay's run setting. Only in-frame clones appear in the TCRdb table, and some are missing; sequencing was by immunoSEQ multiplex PCR. This sample has some 490,000 clones, with 78% found just once. This CDR3 contains 15 residues. The germline V gene has CDR1 GTSNPN and CDR2 SVGIG (reference sequence). The TCR originated in a woman between 35 and 50 years old in good health. Some clones in this sample may be carry-over from other donors' samples. Sequencing used PBMCs. V gene TRBV30 combines with J gene TRBJ2-5, with TRBD2 identical over 8 bases. DNA of the CDR3: TGTGCATGGAGGGGGGGACTAGGTTTGGGAGAGACCCAGTACTTC. Encoded protein: CAWRGGLGLGETQYF.